The text below deals with one T cell receptor (beta chain). The data originate from a study of blood T cell repertoires in COVID-19. About the study: PBMCs, B-cell-depleted T cells, or T cells provided the cDNA or gDNA that made up the material.

Germline lookup yields CDR1 MNHEY and CDR2 SMNVEV (reference sequence). The CDR3 totals 14 residues. The trim removed 5 bases at V and 6 bases at J, leaving 7 bases unmatched. Assay: immunoSEQ multiplex PCR; the TCRdb copy retains only in-frame clones and omits some. The sample comprises some 210,000 clones, around 84% of which are singletons, and approximately 19% rests with the top ten. This clonotype was obtained from a human donor in a cohort sampled during active COVID-19. V gene TRBV27 combines with J gene TRBJ2-1, with TRBD2 identical over 7 bases. Sequencing was carried out using peripheral blood. The chain's CDR3 is CASSPRTRLNEQFF. CDR3 DNA sequence: TGTGCCAGCAGTCCTCGGACTAGACTCAATGAGCAGTTCTTC.